The next 12 T cell receptor beta chains were all read from a single sample in a study of cytomegalovirus exposure and HLA in healthy donors (dated by TCRdb to about 2017). The library was obtained by the immunoSEQ multiplex PCR assay. The multiplex PCR relied on a mix of 60 forward primers for TCR Vbeta segments and 13 reverse primers for TCR Jbeta segments. As stored in TCRdb, this immuneACCESS dataset retains in-frame rearrangements with V and J assigned. A fraction of the clones does not appear; measured against another copy, unresolved V genes explain less than half of the discrepancy, and the remainder lacks a known reason. Across this sample there are approximately 160,000 clones, with around 75% seen only once. In total, the top ten clones hold around 4.6% of the sample. Sequencing input: PBMCs. The receptors shown here come from a male donor in good health and CMV-seronegative.

The chain carries TRBV29-1 and TRBJ1-2; no firm D call. The V and J ends lost 6 bases and 8 bases respectively, with 7 bases between them. This CDR3 has 9 amino acids. CDR1 is SQVTM, CDR2 ANQGSEA, per germline. This CDR3 reads CSVAPGYTF. The CDR3 region has the DNA TGCAGCGTGGCCCCGGGCTACACCTTC.

The gene calls are TRBV7-9 and TRBJ1-1; the match to TRBD1 covers 9 bases. Germline V lookup: CDR1 SEHNR, CDR2 FQNEAQ (reference sequence). V was clipped by 8 bases and J by 5 bases; unmatched bases: 3. This CDR3 is built from 12 residues. For the CDR3, the DNA is TGTGCCAGCTTCGGACAGGGGACTGAAGCTTTCTTT. As protein: CASFGQGTEAFF.

J is TRBJ2-5 and V is TRBV9, with 7 bases identical to TRBD2. V lost 0 bases and J lost 4; bases outside the gene matches: 21. CDR3 length equals 20 residues. CDR1 and CDR2 (germline): SGDLS, YYNGEE. The CDR3 DNA reads TGTGCCAGCAGCGTAGATTGGGCACTAGTGCGGGGGATCATTGCAGAGACCCAGTACTTC. Translating it yields CASSVDWALVRGIIAETQYF.

The genes are TRBV6-1 and TRBJ1-3; TRBD1 agrees at 11 bases. V shed 3 bases and J 5 bases; nucleotides not matched to a gene: 3. The CDR3 runs 15 residues. Germline values: CDR1 MNHNS, CDR2 SASEGT. DNA of the CDR3: TGTGCCAGCAGTGACGGGACAGGGGGGAGAAACACCATATATTTT. Its protein is CASSDGTGGRNTIYF.

The genes are TRBV4-3 and TRBJ2-7; 10 positions match TRBD2. Germline V gene data show CDR1 as LGHNA and CDR2 as YSLEER. J was trimmed by 0 bases and V by 3 bases; bases with no gene match: 5. The CDR3 is 16 amino acids. The DNA for the CDR3 is TGCGCCAGCAGCCAGGCCGGGACTAGCGACTCCTACGAGCAGTACTTC. It codes for CASSQAGTSDSYEQYF.

The chain has TRBV2 and TRBJ1-4, with D maybe TRBD1 (6 bases). V lost 8 bases, J lost 0 bases, and 10 bases lay in between. The CDR3 loop spans 14 amino acids. CDR1 and CDR2 (germline): SNHLY, FYNNEI. The CDR3 here is CASHRVSTNEKLFF. The CDR3 bases are TGTGCCAGCCACAGGGTTTCAACTAATGAAAAACTGTTTTTT.

The V call is TRBV6-5, the J call TRBJ2-2, with D tentatively TRBD2 (7 bases). Deletions cut 2 bases from V and 5 bases from J, with 15 bases between. Germline V lookup: CDR1 MNHEY, CDR2 SVGAGI. The CDR3 has 16 amino acids. CDR3 amino acids: CASSYPRGGETGELFF. In DNA form, the CDR3 reads TGTGCCAGCAGTTACCCGAGGGGGGGTGAAACCGGGGAGCTGTTTTTT.

A few counts support this clone. The chain joins TRBV6-5 to TRBJ1-2; 9 bases map to TRBD1. Losses at the gene ends were 6 bases for V and 5 bases for J; bases not matched to a gene: 7. Germline-derived CDR1 and CDR2 are MNHEY and SVGAGI. The CDR3 is made up of 14 amino acids. CDR3 region: CASSPKTGGYGYTF. CDR3 DNA sequence: TGTGCCAGCAGCCCGAAGACAGGGGGATATGGCTACACCTTC.

The chain has TRBV6-5 and TRBJ2-2, with D possibly matching TRBD2 (5 bases). Per germline, CDR1 MNHEY and CDR2 SVGAGI. V gave up 1 base and J gave up 6 bases, with 15 bases separating them. This CDR3 is 16 amino acids long. The CDR3 sequence is CASSYYGSRRAGELFF. In DNA, the CDR3 is TGTGCCAGCAGTTACTATGGGAGTAGGCGGGCCGGGGAGCTGTTTTTT.

The rearrangement uses TRBV11-3 and TRBJ2-3; TRBD1 is a possible D gene (7 bases). The CDR3 is 14 residues long. Trimming took 5 bases from V and 1 from J, leaving 10 bases between them. Germline V CDR1 and CDR2: SGHNT, YENEEA. CDR3 coding DNA: TGTGCCAGCAGCGACAGGGAGGGCACAGATACGCAGTATTTT. It encodes CASSDREGTDTQYF.

V usage is TRBV5-5 and J usage is TRBJ2-1; TRBD2 matches 10 bases. Germline values: CDR1 SGHKS, CDR2 YYEKEE (reference sequence). The CDR3 covers 15 residues. V trimming: 4 bases; J trimming: 7 bases; junction bases outside the gene matches: 8. In DNA, the CDR3 is TGTGCCAGCAGCACGGGACTAGCGCGAGGAAATGAGCAGTTCTTC. This codes for CASSTGLARGNEQFF. The variable domain in full, with the rest retrieved from reference TRBV5-5 and TRBJ2-1, is DAGVTQSPTHLIKTRGQQVTLRCSPISGHKSVSWYQQVLGQGPQFIFQYYEKEERGRGNFPDRFSARQFPNYSSELNVNALLLGDSALYLCASSTGLARGNEQFFGPGTRLTVL.

The V call is TRBV2, the J call TRBJ2-2; D call uncertain. V lost 8 bases to trimming and J lost 1 base, with 5 bases between them. CDR1 and CDR2 from the germline V gene are SNHLY and FYNNEI. This CDR3 has 12 residues. The CDR3 bases are TGTGCCAGCTCAATGAACACCGGGGAGCTGTTTTTT. Its protein product is CASSMNTGELFF.